The 20 T cell receptor beta chains below were found in one sample sequenced in a study of circulating CD8 cells and anti-PD-1 response in melanoma. Live CD3+CD8+TCRalphabeta+ cells were sorted into four subsets by PD-1 and/or TIGIT. Each library started from roughly 16 ng of total RNA using the QIAseq Immune Repertoire TCR panel. Each CDR3 protein is one row after TCRdb ran MiXCR on the reads. The table lists about 450 distinct CDR3 sequences, almost 8% of them singletons. The source was CD8+ T cells from PBMCs, collected at baseline or after one month of anti-PD-1 therapy (not recorded which). The receptors were sampled from a human donor with melanoma.

The chain's CDR3 is CASSPSGALPSTDTQYF. For the CDR3, the DNA is TGTGCCAGCAGCCCTTCCGGGGCCTTACCTAGCACAGATACGCAGTATTTT. The chain carries TRBV5-5 and TRBJ2-3; perhaps D is TRBD1 or TRBD2 (5 bases each). Germline V CDR1 and CDR2: SGHKS, YYEKEE (reference sequence). There are 17 residues in the CDR3. The V end was cut by 4 bases, the J end by 0 bases, with 18 bases between.

This clonotype is termed large. The rearrangement joins TRBV9 to TRBJ2-1; possibly TRBD2 for D (6 bases). The germline V gene has CDR1 SGDLS and CDR2 YYNGEE. The V gene lost 3 bases and the J gene lost 11 bases, with 12 bases spanning the gap. The CDR3 runs 12 residues. The DNA of the CDR3 is TGTGCCAGCAGCGACCGGGGGAGTCAGCAGTTCTTC. It is translated as CASSDRGSQQFF.

Sample share makes this clonotype large (0.1 to 1%). The V and J genes are TRBV5-1 and TRBJ2-7; D remains unclear. V gave up 0 bases and J gave up 2 bases, with 9 bases separating them. Germline CDR1 and CDR2: SGHRS and YFSETQ. The CDR3 length is 14 residues. CDR3 in amino acids: CASSLGRETYEQYF. CDR3 DNA: TGCGCCAGCAGCTTGGGTCGAGAAACCTACGAGCAGTACTTC.

This clonotype is categorized as medium-sized. The chain links TRBV28 to TRBJ2-3, with D perhaps matching TRBD1 (5 bases). The CDR3 contains 14 residues. The germline V gene encodes CDR1 MDHEN and CDR2 SYDVKM. The V and J ends lost 6 bases and 4 bases respectively, with 14 bases between them. CDR3 sequence: CASSSRVGPDTQYF. CDR3 DNA sequence: TGTGCCAGCAGCTCAAGGGTGGGGCCAGATACGCAGTATTTT.

In its sample, this clonotype is large. The chain recombines TRBV12-3 or TRBV12-4 with TRBJ2-7; the D gene is possibly TRBD2 (7 bases). Trimming left V 7 bases short and J 5 bases short, with 12 bases between. The CDR3 runs 12 residues. In nucleotides, the CDR3 is TGTGCCAGCACCGCGGGGGCGGACGAGCAGTACTTC. It codes for CASTAGADEQYF.

This clonotype is medium-sized in the sample. The chain combines TRBV19 with TRBJ2-1, with unresolved D. The V end was cut by 5 bases, the J end by 5 bases, with 7 bases between. The CDR3 sequence is 12 residues long. Germline V gene data show CDR1 as LNHDA and CDR2 as SQIVND (reference sequence). As DNA, the CDR3 is TGTGCCAGTAGTCCTAGAGACAATGAGCAGTTCTTC. Translating it yields CASSPRDNEQFF.

By share, this clonotype counts as medium-sized. Here the CDR3 reads CASSPQREDYEQYF. The CDR3 DNA is TGCGCCAGCAGTCCTCAACGGGAAGACTACGAGCAGTACTTC. V usage is TRBV23-1 and J usage is TRBJ2-7, with a possible D match to TRBD2 (5 bases). TRBV23-1 is an ORF, with its function uncertain. CDR3 length: 14 residues. Between the trimmed V and J ends, which lost 4 bases and 3 bases, there was a span of 13 bases.

This clonotype is labeled medium-sized (0.01 to 0.1%). A read error is possible here, since a much larger clone lies one base away. The chain recombines TRBV27 with TRBJ2-1; 8 bases match TRBD2. This CDR3 has 15 amino acids. Unmatched junction bases numbered 13, after V lost 7 bases and J lost 8 bases. Germline CDR1 MNHEY, CDR2 SMNVEV (reference sequence). In nucleotides, the CDR3 is TGTGCCAGCACGGGTGCTGGGACTAGTATCCATGAGCAGTTCTTC. This translates into CASTGAGTSIHEQFF.

This clonotype is large. The V and J genes are TRBV4-1 and TRBJ2-2, with no clear D. The germline V gene has CDR1 MGHRA and CDR2 YSYEKL. The length of the CDR3 is 18 residues. V lost 1 base and J 4 bases, leaving 19 bases between the germline ends. The CDR3 spells CASSQAPISPGATGELFF. The CDR3 coding sequence is TGCGCCAGCAGCCAAGCGCCAATCAGTCCGGGCGCCACCGGGGAGCTGTTTTTT.

This clonotype is large (0.1 to 1%). V usage is TRBV10-3 and J usage is TRBJ2-2; 9 nucleotides match TRBD1. J lost 6 bases, V lost 6 bases, and 8 bases had no gene match. CDR1 and CDR2 from the germline V gene are ENHRY and SYGVKD. The CDR3 spans 15 residues. CDR3 protein: CAISPTGGSAGELFF. The DNA for the CDR3 is TGTGCCATCAGCCCGACAGGGGGATCGGCCGGGGAGCTGTTTTTT.

By share of the sample, this clonotype is medium-sized. CDR3 sequence reads: CSARPWGDLDSNQPQHF. The DNA of the CDR3 is TGCAGTGCTAGACCCTGGGGCGATTTGGATAGCAATCAGCCCCAGCATTTT. V is TRBV20-1 and J is TRBJ1-5; D is perhaps TRBD1 (5 bases). Germline V CDR1 and CDR2: DFQATT, SNEGSKA (reference sequence). CDR3 size: 17 residues. V was shortened by 2 bases and J by 0 bases, with 17 bases between the two germline ends.

This clonotype rates as medium-sized. The chain carries TRBV20-1 and TRBJ1-5; 7 bases line up with TRBD1. Per the germline V gene, CDR1 is DFQATT and CDR2 is SNEGSKA (reference sequence). The CDR3 is made up of 16 amino acids. V was clipped by 0 bases and J by 0 bases; unmatched bases: 5. CDR3 sequence (DNA): TGCAGTGCTAGAGAAGGGGGCCCATATAGCAATCAGCCCCAGCATTTT. Translating gives CSAREGGPYSNQPQHF.

By share, this clonotype ranks as medium-sized. This sequence may be a read error, since a much larger clone differs from it by one base. The CDR3 nucleotides are TGTGCCAGCAATGGTTGGAGGACAGGGGGCGACGAGCAGTACTTC. It is translated as CASNGWRTGGDEQYF. The chain links TRBV2 to TRBJ2-7, with 11 positions matching TRBD1. Per germline, CDR1 SNHLY and CDR2 FYNNEI. The CDR3 is 15 amino acids. The V gene end was trimmed by 7 bases and the J gene end by 5 bases; junction bases not matched to a gene: 10. Using reference TRBV2 and TRBJ2-7 for the parts outside the CDR3, the full variable domain is EPEVTQTPSHQVTQMGQEVILRCVPISNHLYFYWYRQILGQKVEFLVSFYNNEISEKSEIFDDQFSVERPDGSNFTLKIRSTKLEDSAMYFCASNGWRTGGDEQYFGPGTRLTVT.

By proportion, this clonotype is large. The gene calls are TRBV28 and TRBJ2-7; 7 bases agree with TRBD1. Trimming took 5 bases from V and 5 from J; bases not matched to a gene: 12. Germline values: CDR1 MDHEN, CDR2 SYDVKM. CDR3 length: 15 amino acids. The chain's CDR3 is CASSAPPTGFNEQYF. CDR3 nucleotide sequence: TGTGCCAGCAGTGCCCCACCGACAGGGTTCAACGAGCAGTACTTC.

For this clonotype: One end of the junction fails to match germline, which may point to a read error. The chain joins TRBV24-1 to TRBJ2-1; D is tentatively TRBD1 or TRBD2 (5 bases each). Germline V lookup: CDR1 KGHDR, CDR2 SFDVKD. The CDR3 runs 14 residues. This chain's CDR3 is CASSWGPLSDEQFF. CDR3 nucleotide sequence: TGTGCCAGCAGTTGGGGACCATTGTCCGATGAGCAGTTCTTC.

Within the sample, this clonotype is medium-sized. Mismatch with germline at one junction end may stem from a read error. The J gene is TRBJ2-2, the V gene TRBV7-3; TRBD2 might be the D (5 bases). This CDR3 spans 15 amino acids. The germline gives CDR1 SGHTA, CDR2 FQGTGA. CDR3 protein: CASSLNPMNTGELVF. CDR3 in DNA: TGTGCCAGCAGCTTAAATCCCATGAACACCGGGGAGCTGGTTTTT.

This clonotype is termed large (0.1 to 1%). The V and J genes are TRBV19 and TRBJ2-7, with 7 bases matching TRBD1. Trimming took 5 bases from V and 7 from J; bases not matched to a gene: 11. The CDR3 is 14 amino acids. CDR1 is LNHDA and CDR2 is SQIVND in the germline V gene (reference sequence). The CDR3 is CASSQATGPWEQYF. The CDR3 DNA is TGTGCCAGTAGTCAAGCGACAGGGCCGTGGGAGCAGTACTTC.

This clonotype rates as large. The chain uses TRBV28 and TRBJ2-7; 10 bases agree with TRBD1. Losses at the gene ends were 5 bases for V and 4 bases for J; bases not matched to a gene: 5. The germline gives CDR1 MDHEN, CDR2 SYDVKM. CDR3 length equals 14 residues. The DNA of the CDR3 is TGTGCCAGCAGTCCCTGGGACAGGGGTTACGAGCAGTACTTC. Protein sequence: CASSPWDRGYEQYF.

By sample share, this clonotype is large. The chain has TRBV24-1 and TRBJ2-5, with TRBD1 matching 10 bases. The CDR3 sequence is 16 residues long. Losses at the gene ends were 3 bases for V and 5 bases for J; bases not matched to a gene: 8. CDR1 and CDR2 from the germline V gene are KGHDR and SFDVKD. The CDR3 DNA is TGTGCCACCAGTGATACGGACAGGGGGATCCCGGAGACCCAGTACTTC. This gives the protein CATSDTDRGIPETQYF.

A note on this clonotype: Given a much more abundant clone one base away, this may be a read error. The rearrangement joins TRBV19 to TRBJ1-5; 10 bases align to TRBD1. Unmatched junction bases numbered 15, after V lost 9 bases and J lost 7 bases. This CDR3 comprises 16 residues. From germline, CDR1 is LNHDA and CDR2 SQIVND (reference sequence). Here the CDR3 DNA reads TGTGCCAGCGACCACTGGGGGACAGGGGCAGGGCAGCCCCAGCATTTT. Translated: CASDHWGTGAGQPQHF. The entire variable domain, with the rest obtained from reference TRBV19 and TRBJ1-5, is as follows: DGGITQSPKYLFRKEGQNVTLSCEQNLNHDAMYWYRQDPGQGLRLIYYSQIVNDFQKGDIAEGYSVSREKKESFPLTVTSAQKNPTAFYLCASDHWGTGAGQPQHFGDGTRLSIL.